These T cell receptor beta chains were read from a single sample in a study of T cell responses to AZD1222 COVID-19 vaccine. Sequencing used immunoSEQ multiplex PCR; TCRdb keeps in-frame clones, though not all of them. Of about 150,000 clones listed, about 90% are singletons. This material consisted of peripheral blood, taken 28 days after the second AZD1222 dose. These receptors came from an adult who received the AZD1222 COVID-19 vaccine. Each CDR3 is given without its conserved first and last residue. The D gene is left open where the match is weak.

TRBV5-4,TRBJ2-7,-,ASSPRLASHEQY
TRBV25-1,TRBJ1-1,-,ASKQWEGYTEAF
TRBV3-1/TRBV3-2,TRBJ2-3,TRBD2,ATGDSGRASTDTQY
TRBV29-1,TRBJ1-1,-,SVVGGGLGTEAF
TRBV5-1,TRBJ1-1,-,ASSSSWVNTEAF
TRBV19,TRBJ1-1,-,ASSIGARPNTEAF
TRBV5-8,TRBJ1-5,TRBD1,ASSWLQGAGQPQH
TRBV6-2/TRBV6-3,TRBJ1-6,TRBD1,ASSLFADRASSYNSPLH
TRBV5-1,TRBJ1-1,-,ASSLGQANTEAF
TRBV7-9,TRBJ1-2,-,ASSLSGAKSSYGYT
TRBV6-5,TRBJ2-7,TRBD2,ASRLGAGAYEQY
TRBV29-1,TRBJ2-1,TRBD1,SVRSRQGYNEQF
TRBV2,TRBJ2-3,TRBD2,ASSGSGSSTDTQY
TRBV27,TRBJ1-1,TRBD1,ASRKQGLDTEAF
TRBV11-2,TRBJ1-1,-,ASSLEGGNTEAF
TRBV4-3,TRBJ2-3,-,ASSQGWDTQY
TRBV29-1,TRBJ2-5,-,SVEVQGRGETQY
TRBV12-3/TRBV12-4,TRBJ1-3,-,ASRPGPGNTIY
TRBV4-3,TRBJ1-1,TRBD1,ASSQAGTGTEAF
TRBV7-9,TRBJ2-4,-,ASSTWAFGAKNIQY
TRBV5-1,TRBJ2-3,-,ASSLVRGSSTDTQY
TRBV9,TRBJ2-3,TRBD1,ASSPRQGGTDTQY
TRBV7-6,TRBJ2-7,TRBD2,ASSLEASGTYEQY
TRBV7-2,TRBJ2-5,-,ASSSHLTGARETQY
TRBV4-2,TRBJ2-7,-,ASSLAGSGSYEQY
TRBV4-1,TRBJ1-3,-,ASSSSRNTIY
TRBV19,TRBJ1-6,TRBD1,ASSRDRQNSPLH
TRBV5-1,TRBJ1-2,-,ASSLEPGVYGYT
TRBV25-1,TRBJ1-6,-,ASSEKGKNNSPLH
TRBV7-9,TRBJ2-5,-,ASSRPGGSAETQY
TRBV3-1/TRBV3-2,TRBJ1-6,-,ASSPSGFWNSPLH
TRBV28,TRBJ2-1,TRBD2,ASRTPLAGGTYNEQF
TRBV9,TRBJ2-3,TRBD2,ASSVRVGGTDTQY
TRBV27,TRBJ2-3,TRBD2,ASSWTSWGTDTQY
TRBV5-1,TRBJ2-5,-,ASSLEWRETQY
TRBV18,TRBJ2-1,-,ASSPGTLAGYEQF
TRBV2,TRBJ1-2,-,ASSGPNYGYT
TRBV7-3,TRBJ1-1,-,ASSFGTGNTEAF
TRBV18,TRBJ2-3,TRBD2,ASSPPRGGHGTQY
TRBV14,TRBJ2-7,-,ASSQEDTYEQY
TRBV21-1,TRBJ1-5,-,ASTNKGRNYRWSWPQH
TRBV14,TRBJ1-1,-,ASSPRGVNTEAF
TRBV18,TRBJ2-5,-,ASSPTTEGTQY
TRBV9,TRBJ1-3,-,ASSVDGIRNTIY
TRBV24-1,TRBJ1-5,-,ATSPSQQHQPQH
TRBV10-3,TRBJ1-1,-,AISSPRGLINTEAF
TRBV10-3,TRBJ1-4,-,AISETGEKLF
TRBV6-2/TRBV6-3,TRBJ2-1,TRBD2,ASSPLIRGGPNEQF
TRBV2,TRBJ2-3,TRBD2,ALGRESTDTQY
TRBV7-2,TRBJ2-5,TRBD2,ASSILAGGQETQY
TRBV5-1,TRBJ1-4,-,ASSLQGPDEKLF
TRBV5-1,TRBJ1-4,-,ASSLVGVAEKLF
TRBV13,TRBJ2-1,-,ASSLVPLTISYNEQF
TRBV9,TRBJ2-5,-,ASSVNSRETQY